Presented here are 19 T cell receptor beta chains from one specimen sequenced in a study of CD8+CD57+ T cells in acquired aplastic anemia. Investigators profiled TCR beta VDJ and CDR3 from genomic DNA template. TCRdb passed the reads through MiXCR, listing each CDR3 protein once. The sample holds about 220,000 distinct CDR3 sequences, 30% to 35% seen once. Input material: sorted CD4+, CD8+, or CD8+CD57+ T cells (not recorded which) from PBMCs. Receptor source: a human donor in good health, serving as a control.

This chain connects TRBV10-3 to TRBJ2-7, with 7 bases identical to TRBD1. CDR1 and CDR2 from the germline V gene are ENHRY and SYGVKD. V trimming: 6 bases; J trimming: 1 base; junction bases outside the gene matches: 9. CDR3 length equals 15 residues. The CDR3 DNA follows: TGTGCCATCAGGGGGACAGTAAGTAGTTCCTACGAGCAGTACTTC. It encodes CAIRGTVSSSYEQYF.

The V and J genes are TRBV25-1 and TRBJ1-5; D call uncertain. Germline CDR1 and CDR2: MGHDK and SYGVNS. CDR3 length: 13 amino acids. The V end lost 5 bases, the J end lost 6 bases, and 11 bases lay between the germline ends. The CDR3 sequence: CASSRDSFQPQHF. For the CDR3, the DNA is TGTGCCAGCAGTAGAGACTCATTTCAGCCCCAGCATTTT. The whole variable domain, remainder taken from reference TRBV25-1 and TRBJ1-5, is EADIYQTPRYLVIGTGKKITLECSQTMGHDKMYWYQQDPGMELHLIHYSYGVNSTEKGDLSSESTVSRIRTEHFPLTLESARPSHTSQYLCASSRDSFQPQHFGDGTRLSIL.

This clonotype has just a few counts. The rearrangement links TRBV7-2 to TRBJ2-7; perhaps TRBD1 as D (6 bases). Germline V lookup: CDR1 SGHTA, CDR2 FQGNSA. The CDR3 contains 14 residues. Trimming shortened V by 2 bases and J by 5 bases, and 13 bases separated the two germline ends. CDR3 DNA sequence: TGTGCCAGCAGCTTACGCACAGGGAGCAACGAGCAGTACTTC. It is translated as CASSLRTGSNEQYF. Supplemented by reference TRBV7-2 and TRBJ2-7, the full variable domain reads GAGVSQSPSNKVTEKGKDVELRCDPISGHTALYWYRQSLGQGLEFLIYFQGNSAPDKSGLPSDRFSAERTGGSVSTLTIQRTQQEDSAVYLCASSLRTGSNEQYFGPGTRLTVT.

This chain uses TRBV29-1 with TRBJ2-5, with 10 nucleotides matching TRBD1. The V segment lost 7 bases and the J segment 2 bases; nucleotides outside the gene matches: 7. Germline CDR1 reads SQVTM; CDR2 reads ANQGSEA. The CDR3 has 14 amino acids. This chain's CDR3 is CSAGRDRGQETQYF. Here the CDR3 DNA reads TGCAGCGCTGGCCGGGACAGGGGACAAGAGACCCAGTACTTC.

This clonotype was detected ten times or more. The rearrangement joins TRBV6-1 to TRBJ1-3; no clear D gene. Germline values: CDR1 MNHNS, CDR2 SASEGT. CDR3 size: 15 residues. Trimming took off 4 bases at V and 0 bases at J, with 10 bases between the two ends. Here the CDR3 DNA reads TGTGCCAGCAGTGGAACATCGAGCTCTGGAAACACCATATATTTT. It translates to CASSGTSSSGNTIYF.

The CDR3 sequence is CSARDSSGMTYNEQFF. DNA of the CDR3: TGCAGTGCTAGAGATTCTAGCGGTATGACCTACAATGAGCAGTTCTTC. The chain links TRBV20-1 to TRBJ2-1; TRBD2 matches at 7 bases. After removal of 0 bases from V and 2 bases from J, the junction contained 7 bases not matched to a gene. This CDR3 is 16 amino acids long. The germline gives CDR1 DFQATT, CDR2 SNEGSKA (reference sequence).

There are many counts of this clonotype. The chain employs TRBV20-1 and TRBJ2-4, with TRBD1 identical over 8 bases. The length of the CDR3 is 13 residues. Trimming took 3 bases from V and 4 from J; bases not matched to a gene: 2. CDR1 DFQATT and CDR2 SNEGSKA come from the germline V gene (reference sequence). This CDR3 reads CSARGQAKNIQYF. The CDR3 DNA is TGCAGTGCTAGGGGACAGGCAAAAAACATTCAGTACTTC.

About this clonotype itself: One base away lies a much larger clone, so this may be a sequencing read error. CDR3 DNA: TGCGCCAGCTGGTGGGGGACTAGTTCCCACGAGCAGTACTTC. Its protein is CASWWGTSSHEQYF. The V and J genes are TRBV5-1 and TRBJ2-7, with 8 bases fitting TRBD2. This CDR3 has 14 residues. V lost 7 bases, J lost 5 bases, and 11 bases stayed unmatched. In germline, CDR1 is SGHRS, CDR2 YFSETQ.

V is TRBV10-3 and J is TRBJ2-1; D might be TRBD1 (5 bases). CDR1 and CDR2 (germline): ENHRY, SYGVKD. V gave up 3 bases and J gave up 10 bases, with 10 bases separating them. The CDR3 is made up of 12 amino acids. CDR3 protein: CAISDPNREQFF. Written as DNA, the CDR3 is TGTGCCATCAGTGATCCCAACAGGGAGCAGTTCTTC.

In this sample, this clonotype turned up many times. One junction end does not reproduce the germline sequence, and a read error may be involved. The V and J genes are TRBV2 and TRBJ2-5; D not certain. The CDR3 contains 11 residues. CDR1 and CDR2 (germline): SNHLY, FYNNEI. The CDR3 loop is CASSPQETQYF. DNA for the CDR3: TGCGCCAGCAGCCCGCAGGAGACCCAGTACTTC.

Worth noting for this clonotype: Just one base apart from a much larger clone, this may be a read error. This sequence joins TRBV4-1 and TRBJ1-2; D is possibly TRBD1 (6 bases). Per germline, CDR1 MGHRA and CDR2 YSYEKL. The CDR3 sequence is 15 residues long. CDR3 amino acids: CASSQGQVSNYGCTF. The DNA of the CDR3 is TGCGCCAGCAGCCAAGGACAGGTCTCTAACTATGGCTGCACCTTC.

In regard to this clonotype: A read error may explain this, as a much larger clone is one base away. The chain uses TRBV20-1 and TRBJ1-1; no firm D call. From germline, CDR1 is DFQATT and CDR2 SNEGSKA (reference sequence). V was pared by 5 bases and J by 1 base, with 11 bases between. CDR3 length: 13 amino acids. CDR3 nucleotides: TGCAGTGCTCCCGGACCGGAGAACACTGAAGCTTTCTTT. This translates into CSAPGPENTEAFF.

The gene calls are TRBV19 and TRBJ2-2; TRBD1 aligns across 11 bases. V shed 5 bases, J shed 6 bases, and the junction held 11 bases outside the gene matches. Germline lookup yields CDR1 LNHDA and CDR2 SQIVND (reference sequence). The length of the CDR3 is 17 residues. In DNA, the CDR3 is TGTGCCAGTAGTGAAAGGACAGGGGGCGGTTTTTCCGGGGAGCTGTTTTTT. It yields the protein CASSERTGGGFSGELFF.

This clonotype showed up just a few times. The chain recombines TRBV30 with TRBJ1-5; D is possibly TRBD1 (5 bases). Between the trimmed V and J ends, which lost 2 bases and 4 bases, there was a span of 15 bases. CDR1 and CDR2 from the germline V gene are GTSNPN and SVGIG (reference sequence). The CDR3 loop spans 15 amino acids. The CDR3 spells CAWSNVGAANQPQHF. CDR3 sequence (DNA): TGTGCCTGGAGTAATGTTGGGGCGGCAAATCAGCCCCAGCATTTT.

This clonotype was detected many times. J is TRBJ2-5 and V is TRBV5-6; the D is unclear. V dropped 4 bases and J dropped 6 bases, with 13 bases sitting between them. There are 13 residues in the CDR3. Germline values: CDR1 SGHDT, CDR2 YYEEEE. The CDR3 here is CASSRDWGKTQYF. The CDR3 DNA reads TGTGCCAGCAGCCGAGACTGGGGAAAGACCCAGTACTTC.

About this clonotype itself: A much larger clone differs from this one at a single base, so this may be a read error. The V and J genes are TRBV11-1 and TRBJ1-1; D possibly corresponds to TRBD1 (6 bases). Germline V gene sequence: CDR1 SGHAT, CDR2 FQDESV (reference sequence). The length of the CDR3 is 13 residues. The CDR3 loop is CASSFNRDTEALF. The CDR3 region has the DNA TGTGCCAGCAGCTTTAACAGGGACACTGAAGCTCTCTTT.

This chain uses TRBV7-3 with TRBJ1-1, with 7 bases matching TRBD1. The ends lost 5 bases at V and 4 bases at J; junction bases unmatched: 10. Germline V gene sequence: CDR1 SGHTA, CDR2 FQGTGA. CDR3 length: 15 amino acids. CDR3 DNA sequence: TGTGCCAGCAGCCCTCAGGGGGTCAAAAGCACTGAAGCTTTCTTT. Protein: CASSPQGVKSTEAFF.

This clonotype is a singleton in its sample. The V call is TRBV24-1, the J call TRBJ2-1; D not resolved. The V gene lost 12 bases and the J gene lost 4 bases, with 12 bases spanning the gap. Germline loops: CDR1 KGHDR, CDR2 SFDVKD. The CDR3 loop spans 12 amino acids. The CDR3 DNA sequence: TGTGCCCCCGGGCAGGCGTACAATGAGCAGTTCTTC. Amino acid sequence: CAPGQAYNEQFF.

The chain employs TRBV29-1 and TRBJ2-7, with 8 bases identical to TRBD1. V lost 4 bases and J lost 2; bases outside the gene matches: 4. From germline, CDR1 is SQVTM and CDR2 ANQGSEA. CDR3 length: 13 residues. CDR3 residues: CSVAGQGPYEQYF. The CDR3 DNA reads as TGCAGCGTTGCCGGACAGGGTCCCTACGAGCAGTACTTC.